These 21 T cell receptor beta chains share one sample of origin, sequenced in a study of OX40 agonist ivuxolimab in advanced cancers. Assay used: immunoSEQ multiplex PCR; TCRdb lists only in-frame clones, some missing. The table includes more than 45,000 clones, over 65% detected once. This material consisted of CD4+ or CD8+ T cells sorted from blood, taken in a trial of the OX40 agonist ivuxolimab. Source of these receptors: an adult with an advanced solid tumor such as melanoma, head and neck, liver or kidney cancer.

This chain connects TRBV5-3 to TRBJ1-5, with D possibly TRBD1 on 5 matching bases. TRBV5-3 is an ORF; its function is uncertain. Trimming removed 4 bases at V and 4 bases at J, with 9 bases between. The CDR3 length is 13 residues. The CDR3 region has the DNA TGTGCCAGAAGCCACAGGTCGAATCAGCCCCAGCATTTT. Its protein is CARSHRSNQPQHF.

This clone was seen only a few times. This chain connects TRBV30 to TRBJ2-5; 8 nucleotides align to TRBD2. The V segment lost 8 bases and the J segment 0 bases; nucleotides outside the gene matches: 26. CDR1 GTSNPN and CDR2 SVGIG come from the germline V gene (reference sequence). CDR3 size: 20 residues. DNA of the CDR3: TGTGCCCGAGGTGCGGGGGGCCGAACAACCGGGACTATTCACCAAGAGACCCAGTACTTC. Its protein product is CARGAGGRTTGTIHQETQYF.

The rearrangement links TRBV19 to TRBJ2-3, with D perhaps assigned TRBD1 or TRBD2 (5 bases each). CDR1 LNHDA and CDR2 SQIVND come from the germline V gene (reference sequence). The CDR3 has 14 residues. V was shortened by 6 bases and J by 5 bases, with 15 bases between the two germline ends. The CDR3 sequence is CASSLRGQGDTQYF. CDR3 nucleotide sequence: TGTGCCAGTAGCCTTCGGGGCCAAGGAGATACGCAGTATTTT.

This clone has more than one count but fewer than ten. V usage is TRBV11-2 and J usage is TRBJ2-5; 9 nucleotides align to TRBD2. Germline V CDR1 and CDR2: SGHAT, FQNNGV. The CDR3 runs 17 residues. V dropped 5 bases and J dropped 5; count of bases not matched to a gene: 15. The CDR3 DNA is TGTGCCAGCAGCCCGCAGGGCGGGAGGGCCCTCTTGGAGACCCAGTACTTC. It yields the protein CASSPQGGRALLETQYF.

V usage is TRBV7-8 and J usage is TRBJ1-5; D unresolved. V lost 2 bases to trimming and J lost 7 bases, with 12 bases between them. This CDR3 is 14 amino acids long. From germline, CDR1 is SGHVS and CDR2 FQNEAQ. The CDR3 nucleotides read TGTGCCAGCAGCTTAAACGTCGGAGGGCAGCCCCAGCATTTT. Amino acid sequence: CASSLNVGGQPQHF.

The CDR3 here is CASSEGRRNNEQFF. The DNA for the CDR3 is TGTGCCAGTAGTGAGGGCCGCCGGAACAATGAGCAGTTCTTC. This rearrangement joins TRBV19 to TRBJ2-1; D might be TRBD2 (5 bases). The germline V and J ends were trimmed by 5 bases and 5 bases, with 13 bases remaining between them. The CDR3 loop spans 14 amino acids. From germline, CDR1 is LNHDA and CDR2 SQIVND (reference sequence).

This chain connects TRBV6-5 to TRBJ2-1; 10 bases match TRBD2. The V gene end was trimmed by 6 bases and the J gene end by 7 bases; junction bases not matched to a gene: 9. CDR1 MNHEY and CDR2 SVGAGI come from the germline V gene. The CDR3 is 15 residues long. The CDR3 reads CASSDTGLARNEQFF. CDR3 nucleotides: TGTGCCAGCAGCGACACGGGACTAGCGAGGAATGAGCAGTTCTTC.

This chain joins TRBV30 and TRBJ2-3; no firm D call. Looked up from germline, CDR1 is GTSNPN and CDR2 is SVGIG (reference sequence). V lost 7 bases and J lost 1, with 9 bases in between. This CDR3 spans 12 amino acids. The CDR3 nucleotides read TGTGCCTTCGCGCTCGGCACAGATACGCAGTATTTT. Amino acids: CAFALGTDTQYF.

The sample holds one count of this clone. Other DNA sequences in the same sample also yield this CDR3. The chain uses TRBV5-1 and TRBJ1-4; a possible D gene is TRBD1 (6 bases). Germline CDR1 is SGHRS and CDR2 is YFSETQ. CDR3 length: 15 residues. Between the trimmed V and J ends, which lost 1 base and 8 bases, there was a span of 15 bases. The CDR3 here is CASSLKRGGSEKLFF. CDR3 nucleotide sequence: TGCGCCAGCAGCTTGAAGAGAGGGGGATCGGAAAAACTGTTTTTT.

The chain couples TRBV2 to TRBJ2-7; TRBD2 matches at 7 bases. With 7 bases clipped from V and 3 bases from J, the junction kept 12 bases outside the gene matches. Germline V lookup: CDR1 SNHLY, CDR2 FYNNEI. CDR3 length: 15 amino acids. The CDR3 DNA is TGTGCCAGCAAGGCGGGAGTAAGCTTGAGCTACGAGCAGTACTTC. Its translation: CASKAGVSLSYEQYF.

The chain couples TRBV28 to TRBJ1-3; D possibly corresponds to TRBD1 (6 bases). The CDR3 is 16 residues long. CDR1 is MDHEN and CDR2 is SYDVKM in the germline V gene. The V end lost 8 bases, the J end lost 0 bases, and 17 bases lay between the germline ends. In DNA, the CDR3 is TGTGCCAGCTCTGACTCTGGACAGCGCTCTGGAAACACCATATATTTT. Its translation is CASSDSGQRSGNTIYF. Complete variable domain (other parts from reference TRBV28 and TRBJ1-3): DVKVTQSSRYLVKRTGEKVFLECVQDMDHENMFWYRQDPGLGLRLIYFSYDVKMKEKGDIPEGYSVSREKKERFSLILESASTNQTSMYLCASSDSGQRSGNTIYFGEGSWLTVV.

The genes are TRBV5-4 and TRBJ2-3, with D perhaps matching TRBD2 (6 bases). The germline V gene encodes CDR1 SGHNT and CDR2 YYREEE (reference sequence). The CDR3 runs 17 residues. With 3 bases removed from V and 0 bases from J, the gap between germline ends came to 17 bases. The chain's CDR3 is CASSYPRGGASTDTQYF. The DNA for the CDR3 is TGTGCCAGCAGCTATCCGCGGGGCGGCGCTAGCACAGATACGCAGTATTTT.

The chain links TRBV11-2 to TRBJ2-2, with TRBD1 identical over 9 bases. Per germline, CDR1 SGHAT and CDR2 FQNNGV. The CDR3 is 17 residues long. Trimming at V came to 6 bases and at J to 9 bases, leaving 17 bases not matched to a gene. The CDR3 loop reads CASSRRGTGFVNRELFF. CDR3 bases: TGTGCCAGCAGTCGTAGAGGGACAGGGTTTGTCAACCGGGAGCTGTTTTTT. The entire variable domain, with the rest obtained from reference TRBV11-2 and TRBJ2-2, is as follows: EAGVAQSPRYKIIEKRQSVAFWCNPISGHATLYWYQQILGQGPKLLIQFQNNGVVDDSQLPKDRFSAERLKGVDSTLKIQPAKLEDSAVYLCASSRRGTGFVNRELFFGEGSRLTVL.

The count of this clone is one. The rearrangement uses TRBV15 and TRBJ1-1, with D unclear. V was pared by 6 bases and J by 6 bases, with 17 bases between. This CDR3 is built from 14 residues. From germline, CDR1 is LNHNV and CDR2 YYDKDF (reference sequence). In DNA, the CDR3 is TGTGCCACCAGTCGCCTAATTCAAGGCGCTGAAGCTTTCTTT. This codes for CATSRLIQGAEAFF. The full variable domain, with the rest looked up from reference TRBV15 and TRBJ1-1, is DAMVIQNPRYQVTQFGKPVTLSCSQTLNHNVMYWYQQKSSQAPKLLFHYYDKDFNNEADTPDNFQSRRPNTSFCFLDIRSPGLGDTAMYLCATSRLIQGAEAFFGQGTRLTVV.

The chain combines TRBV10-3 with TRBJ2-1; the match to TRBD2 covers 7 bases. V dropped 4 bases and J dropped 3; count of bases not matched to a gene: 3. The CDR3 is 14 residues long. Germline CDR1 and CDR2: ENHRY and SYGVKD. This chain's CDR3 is CAISGGGGYNEQFF. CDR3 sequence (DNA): TGTGCCATCAGTGGTGGCGGGGGCTACAATGAGCAGTTCTTC.

The CDR3 loop reads CASSLRPEGNYGYTF. The CDR3 DNA reads TGTGCCAGCAGCTTGCGTCCAGAGGGGAACTATGGCTACACCTTC. The chain links TRBV5-4 to TRBJ1-2, with D possibly being TRBD1 (5 bases). CDR1 SGHNT and CDR2 YYREEE come from the germline V gene (reference sequence). Trimming took off 1 base at V and 2 bases at J, with 12 bases between the two ends. CDR3 length equals 15 residues.

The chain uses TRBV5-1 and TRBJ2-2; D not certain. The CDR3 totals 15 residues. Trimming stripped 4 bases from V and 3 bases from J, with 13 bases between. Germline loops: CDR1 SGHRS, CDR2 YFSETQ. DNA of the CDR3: TGCGCCAGCAGCCCCCGCCTTGAGGACACCGGGGAGCTGTTTTTT. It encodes CASSPRLEDTGELFF.

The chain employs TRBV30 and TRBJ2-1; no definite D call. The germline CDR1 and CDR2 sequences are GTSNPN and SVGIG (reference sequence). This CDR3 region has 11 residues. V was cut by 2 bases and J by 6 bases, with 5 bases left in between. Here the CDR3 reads CAWSPRNEQFF. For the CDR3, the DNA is TGTGCCTGGAGTCCCCGCAATGAGCAGTTCTTC.

The CDR3 region is CASSFQDSYNEQFF. DNA for the CDR3: TGCGCCAGCAGCTTCCAGGATTCCTACAATGAGCAGTTCTTC. The chain has TRBV5-1 and TRBJ2-1; unclear D gene. Germline CDR1 is SGHRS and CDR2 is YFSETQ. Trimming removed 2 bases from V and 1 base from J, with 7 bases in between. The CDR3 sequence is 14 residues long.

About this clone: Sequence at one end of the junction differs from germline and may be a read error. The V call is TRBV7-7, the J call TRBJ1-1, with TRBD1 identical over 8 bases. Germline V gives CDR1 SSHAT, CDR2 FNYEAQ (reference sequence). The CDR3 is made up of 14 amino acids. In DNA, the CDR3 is TGTGCTAGCAGCCCCGGACAGGGGAACACTGAAGCTTTCTTT. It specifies CASSPGQGNTEAFF.

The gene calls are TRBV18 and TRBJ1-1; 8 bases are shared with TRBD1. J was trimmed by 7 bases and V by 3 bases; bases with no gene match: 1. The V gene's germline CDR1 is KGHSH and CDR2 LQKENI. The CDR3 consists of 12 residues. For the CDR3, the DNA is TGTGCCAGCTCACCCGGGACAGGTGAAGCTTTCTTT. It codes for CASSPGTGEAFF.